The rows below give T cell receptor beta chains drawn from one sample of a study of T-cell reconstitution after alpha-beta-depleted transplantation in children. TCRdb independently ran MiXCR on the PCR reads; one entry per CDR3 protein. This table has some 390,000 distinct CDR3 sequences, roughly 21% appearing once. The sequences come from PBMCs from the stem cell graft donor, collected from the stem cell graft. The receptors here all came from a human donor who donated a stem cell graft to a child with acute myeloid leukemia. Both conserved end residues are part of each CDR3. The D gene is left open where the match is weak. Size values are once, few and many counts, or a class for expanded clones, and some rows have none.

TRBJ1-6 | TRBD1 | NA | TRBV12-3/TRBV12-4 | TGTGCCAGCAGGACGAGACAGGGATATAATTCACCCCTCCACTTT | CASRTRQGYNSPLHF
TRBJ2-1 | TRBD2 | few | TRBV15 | TGTGCCACCAGCAGAGGTACTAGCGGGTTGAATGAGCAGTTCTTC | CATSRGTSGLNEQFF
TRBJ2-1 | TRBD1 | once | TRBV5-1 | TGCGCCAGCAGCTCGCTGACAGGGCCCTACAATGAGCAGTTCTTC | CASSSLTGPYNEQFF
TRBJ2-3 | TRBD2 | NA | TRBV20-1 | TGCAGTGCTTCCATAGCGGGAGTTAAAGATACGCAGTATTTT | CSASIAGVKDTQYF
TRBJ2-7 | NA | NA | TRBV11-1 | TGTGCCAGCAGCTTTCGACAGAACTCCTACGAGCAGTACTTC | CASSFRQNSYEQYF
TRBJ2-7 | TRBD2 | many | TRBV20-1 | TGCAGTGCCGTGCAGAGCGGGAGGAAGAGCCACGAGCAGTACTTC | CSAVQSGRKSHEQYF
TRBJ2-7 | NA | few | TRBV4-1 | TGCGCCAGCAGCCAAGTCTACAGGGTGGACTACGAGCAGTACTTC | CASSQVYRVDYEQYF
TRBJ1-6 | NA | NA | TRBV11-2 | TGTGCCAGCAGCCCCCCGGCGTTTAATTCACCCCTCCACTTT | CASSPPAFNSPLHF
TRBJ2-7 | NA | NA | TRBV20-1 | TGCAGTGCTAGTCTCTCAAGCCGGGCCCGGAGGGAGCAGTACTTC | CSASLSSRARREQYF
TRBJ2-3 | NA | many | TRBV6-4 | TGTGCCAGCAGTGACGGGGACACAGATACGCAGTATTTT | CASSDGDTDTQYF
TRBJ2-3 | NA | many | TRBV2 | TGTGCCAGCAGTGAAGCCAACGGACAGTTGCAGTATTTT | CASSEANGQLQYF
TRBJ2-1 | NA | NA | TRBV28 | TGTGCCAGCAGGGCCCAGCCGGGCTACAATGAGCAGTTCTTC | CASRAQPGYNEQFF
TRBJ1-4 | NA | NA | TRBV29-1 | TGCAGCGCCGAGTGGGGGGCCGGCGAAAAACTGTTTTTT | CSAEWGAGEKLFF
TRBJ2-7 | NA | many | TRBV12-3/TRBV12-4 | TGTGCCAGCAGTTTGGTCAGGGGCTCCTACGAGCAGTACTTC | CASSLVRGSYEQYF
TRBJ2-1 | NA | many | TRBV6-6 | TGTGCCAGCAGACCCAATGGGAACAATGAGCAGTTCTTC | CASRPNGNNEQFF
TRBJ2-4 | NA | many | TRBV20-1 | TGCAGTGCTAGAGATTTCGGCGGTGCTGCCGGCAATAGGCTCATTCAGTACTTC | CSARDFGGAAGNRLIQYF
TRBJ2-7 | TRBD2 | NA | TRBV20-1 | TGCAGTGCTAGTGGGGGACTAGGCTACGAGCAGTACTTC | CSASGGLGYEQYF
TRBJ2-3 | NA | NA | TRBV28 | TGTGCCAGCAGTTTGGAGGGGGCGAAGACAGATACGCAGTATTTT | CASSLEGAKTDTQYF
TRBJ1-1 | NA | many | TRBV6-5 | TGTGCCAGCAGCCGGGGCGATGAAGCTTTCTTT | CASSRGDEAFF
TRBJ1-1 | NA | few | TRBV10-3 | TGTGCCATCAGTGAGTCGCCGTGGGTGATTGAAGCTTTCTTT | CAISESPWVIEAFF
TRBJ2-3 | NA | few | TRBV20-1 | TGCAGTGCTAGTTTTGTGGGTCTACCAACTAACACAGATACGCAGTATTTT | CSASFVGLPTNTDTQYF
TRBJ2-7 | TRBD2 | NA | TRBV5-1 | TGCGCCAGCAGCCAGAGCGGGAGGGCCGTCGAGCAGTACTTC | CASSQSGRAVEQYF
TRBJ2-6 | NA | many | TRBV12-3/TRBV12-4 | TGTGCCAGCAGCACTCAGGCGGCCAACGTCCTGACTTTC | CASSTQAANVLTF
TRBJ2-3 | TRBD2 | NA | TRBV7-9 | TGTGCCAGCAGCCCACCAGGGACTAGGAGCACAGATACGCAGTATTTT | CASSPPGTRSTDTQYF
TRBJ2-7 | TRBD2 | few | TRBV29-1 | TGCAGCGTTGCGGGGGGTTCAGTCTACGAGCAGTACTTC | CSVAGGSVYEQYF
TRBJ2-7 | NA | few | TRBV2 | TGTGCCAGCAGCGGACAGAGCCACGAGCAGTACTTC | CASSGQSHEQYF
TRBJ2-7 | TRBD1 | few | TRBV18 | TGTGCCAGCTCACCACAAACCGGGACAGTAGGCGAGCAGTACTTC | CASSPQTGTVGEQYF
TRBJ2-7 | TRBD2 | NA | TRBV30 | TGTGCCTGGACTAGCGGGAGCTACGAGCAGTACTTC | CAWTSGSYEQYF
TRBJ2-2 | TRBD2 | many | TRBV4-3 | TGCGCCAGCAGCCTGACTAGCGGGAGGAACGGGGAGCTGTTTTTT | CASSLTSGRNGELFF
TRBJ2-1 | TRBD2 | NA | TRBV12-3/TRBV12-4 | TGTGCCAGCAGTTTCACTAGCGGGAGGGCCGGCAATGAGCAGTTCTTC | CASSFTSGRAGNEQFF
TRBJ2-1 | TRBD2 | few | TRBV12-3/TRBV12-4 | TGTGCCAGCAGTTTAGGAGCTTGGGCTAGCGGATACAATGAGCAGTTCTTC | CASSLGAWASGYNEQFF
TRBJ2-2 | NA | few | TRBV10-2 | TGCGCCAGCAGTGAGTCGTCAGGGATCGGGGAGCTGTTTTTT | CASSESSGIGELFF
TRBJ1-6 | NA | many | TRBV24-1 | TGTGCCAAGAGAAATTCACCCCTCCACTTT | CAKRNSPLHF
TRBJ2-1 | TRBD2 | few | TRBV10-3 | TGTGCCATCCTCCGGGAGGGGGCCTACAATGAGCAGTTCTTC | CAILREGAYNEQFF
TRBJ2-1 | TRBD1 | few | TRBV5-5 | TGTGCCAGCAGCTTGGTTGGACAGGTTCCAAATGAGCAGTTCTTC | CASSLVGQVPNEQFF
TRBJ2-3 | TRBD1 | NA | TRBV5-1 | TGCGCCAGCACCCCAGGGACAGGGGCAACAGATACGCAGTATTTT | CASTPGTGATDTQYF
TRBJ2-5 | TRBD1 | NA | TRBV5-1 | TGCGCCAGCAGCGGGACAGGGGGATGGGAGACCCAGTACTTC | CASSGTGGWETQYF
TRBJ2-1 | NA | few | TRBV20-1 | TGCAGTGCTTCAGACACGGACAATGAGCAGTTCTTC | CSASDTDNEQFF
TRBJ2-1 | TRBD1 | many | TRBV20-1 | TGCAGTGCTAGGGGACAGGATTTACAGTTCTTC | CSARGQDLQFF
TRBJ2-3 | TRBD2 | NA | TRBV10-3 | TGTGCCACTGGGTCCTTTGGAACTAGCGGGAGGGAGACAGATACGCAGTATTTT | CATGSFGTSGRETDTQYF
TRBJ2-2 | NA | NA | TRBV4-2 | TGTGCCAGCAGCCAAGAACGCGTGGGCGGGCCGAACACCGGGGAGCTGTTTTTT | CASSQERVGGPNTGELFF
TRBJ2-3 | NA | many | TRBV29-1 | TGCAGCGTTGAGCAACAGGGCACAGATACGCAGTATTTT | CSVEQQGTDTQYF
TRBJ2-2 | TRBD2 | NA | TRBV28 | TGTGCCAGCGGACTACTAGCGGGAGGCACCGGGGAGCTGTTTTTT | CASGLLAGGTGELFF
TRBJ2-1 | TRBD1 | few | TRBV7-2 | TGTGCCAGCAGCCAGGACAGGGGCGGTTACAATGAGCAGTTCTTC | CASSQDRGGYNEQFF
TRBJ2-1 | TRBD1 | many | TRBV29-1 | TGCAGCGTTGACTTACAGGGGAATGAGCAGTTCTTC | CSVDLQGNEQFF
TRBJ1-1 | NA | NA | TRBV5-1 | TGCGCCAGCAGGCGGGAAGACAGATCGAACACTGAAGCTTTCTTT | CASRREDRSNTEAFF
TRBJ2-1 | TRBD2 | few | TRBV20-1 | TGCTGTGCTAGTTATGCTAGCGGGAGCTCCTACAATGAGCAGTTCTTC | CCASYASGSSYNEQFF